This T cell receptor (beta chain) was captured by sequencing in a study of blood T cell repertoires in COVID-19. Study in general: Samples of COVID-19 (acute and convalescent) were obtained from the United States, Italy and Spain. Sample material is recorded as cDNA or gDNA derived from T cells, B-cell-depleted T cells, or PBMCs.

Per the authors' pipeline: Reference gene primers were amplified, and this amplification served to estimate nucleated cell counts. This table comes from immunoSEQ multiplex PCR, and its TCRdb copy is limited to in-frame clones, with some not included. D and trimming come from the DNA, and the V and J calls and clone size come from that table. The table has 210,000 or so clones, 65% to 85% seen once. V shed 3 bases and J shed 2 bases, with 7 bases lying between them. From germline, CDR1 is SGDLS and CDR2 YYNGEE. CDR3 length: 13 amino acids. The clonotype comes from a woman older than 75 with acute or convalescent COVID-19. The rearrangement uses TRBV9 and TRBJ2-3, with a possible D match to TRBD1 (5 bases). Input material: peripheral blood. The CDR3 reads CASSGQLTDTQYF. Written as DNA, the CDR3 is TGTGCCAGCAGCGGACAGCTCACAGATACGCAGTATTTT.